The source of this T cell receptor beta chain is a study of blood T cell repertoires in COVID-19 (dated by TCRdb to the early 2020s). Regarding the research as a whole: The collaborator samples originated in the United States, Italy and Spain and spanned the acute and convalescent phases of COVID-19. The repertoires were released in a freely available public database meant as a resource for research on the immune response to SARS-CoV-2. The dataset comprised deeply sampled blood TCRbeta repertoires from subjects exposed to, actively infected with, or recovered from COVID-19. Nearly every sample came with metadata listing a de-identified subject ID, COVID-19 status, age in years and sex. Where available, HLA class I and class II types were taken from metadata supplied by the sample provider and were not determined by assay-based typing. The samples were drawn from two sources: the first 160 participants of the ongoing ImmuneRACE study, and some 1,300 subjects contributed by 6 global collaborators. The prospective study material was composed of cDNA or gDNA derived from T cells, B-cell-depleted T cells, or PBMCs. What the work shows at the level of the full study, not this receptor alone: The amount of clinical and demographic metadata varied by source and participant and was provided uncurated.

CDR1 is given as SQVTM and CDR2 as ANQGSEA, both from the germline V gene. A distance of 8 bases separates the germline ends of V and J, which lose 7 bases and 4 bases respectively. The CDR3 runs 11 residues from the cysteine to the phenylalanine. Solely the CDR3 DNA is kept, with 33 bases framed from the first base. The collaborating institutions used their own protocols to collect whole blood in K2EDTA tubes. For TCRbeta analysis, collaborators shipped samples as frozen whole blood, isolated PBMCs, or DNA extracted from either of those sample types. TCRbeta CDR3 regions were amplified from genomic DNA using the immunoSEQ Assay, a bias-controlled multiplex PCR. The study's own analysis went as follows. The number of nucleated cells in each sample was estimated from the amplification of reference gene primers within the assay. Sequence reads were collapsed and filtered to measure the absolute abundance of every unique TCRbeta CDR3 rearrangement. For each sample, productive Simpson clonality was calculated as the square root of Simpson's diversity index across productive rearrangements. Drawn from immuneACCESS, this table holds only the in-frame rearrangements with V and J called that TCRdb kept. Clones are partly lost; checked studies trace under half to an unresolved V gene and leave the rest unexplained. Clone size and V and J calls were adopted from that table, with D and trimming inferred from the DNA. The sample includes over 50,000 clones, with 88% observed a single time. 4.5% to 5% of the sample rests with the top ten.

A remark on this clone: Its antigen is unknown. No qualities accompany the bases; no much larger clone lies one base away.

The chain is encoded by TRBV29-1 joined to TRBJ2-1; TRBD1 is a possible D gene, resting on 5 matching bases. Material for sequencing was peripheral blood. The TCR originated in a human donor in a cohort sampled during active COVID-19. The DNA sequence is given as TGCAGCGCGAAGGGGTACAATGAGCAGTTCTTC. It is translated as CSAKGYNEQFF.